The T cell receptor (beta chain) under discussion was sequenced for a study of response to subunit inactivated influenza vaccine (dated by TCRdb to 2017 to 2018). Notes on the research overall: Deep quantitative profiling of the T cell receptor repertoire was used in the study to follow responses to a trivalent subunit inactivated influenza vaccine.

Based on the germline V gene, the CDR1 and CDR2 sequences are SGHTA and FQGNSA. V loses 4 bases, J loses 0 bases, and the germline ends lie 12 bases apart. The CDR3 goes from the cysteine to the phenylalanine over 16 residues. The sequence is cut down to CDR3 DNA, 48 bases in frame from base 1. This clonotype was observed a handful of times. Its antigen specificity is not known. Base qualities are not at hand, and no much larger clone is one base apart. Libraries came from RT-PCR. Data came from an Illumina HiSeq 2500. In-frame beta chains were kept once TCRdb had trimmed the public reads at Q25 with fastp and called clones with MiXCR. For every CDR3 protein sequence, its rows merge into one entry that carries the most common genes and DNA. The sample yields approximately 570,000 distinct CDR3 sequences; 6.5% to 8% were counted once. The top ten clonotypes cover approximately 12% of the sample. Findings and caveats that apply to the study as a whole: The authors suggested that each seasonal influenza vaccination may recruit only a limited number of new T cells.

The sequence was obtained from a man between 50 and 75 years old who received an inactivated influenza vaccine. Donor details come from another sample of the same person, matched by shared clones. Material: PBMCs from blood, obtained about 23 months after vaccination. The chain uses TRBV7-2 and TRBJ1-4; TRBD1 is possibly the D segment (5 matching bases). CDR3 region: CASSSLGGTTNEKLFF. The nucleotides read TGTGCCAGCAGCTCCCTTGGGGGTACAACTAATGAAAAACTGTTTTTT.